The sample holds many counts of the clone carrying this TCR beta chain. The data derive from a study of kidney transplant recipient with SARS-CoV-2 infection. A single record per CDR3 protein comes from TCRdb applying MiXCR to the reads. The sample records fewer than 250,000 distinct CDR3 sequences, around 28% being singletons. This CDR3 is built from 15 residues. With 5 bases clipped from V and 7 bases from J, the junction kept 9 bases outside the gene matches. This receptor was taken from a young adult male patient who had COVID-19 and was a kidney transplant recipient. Some T cells may have originated in the graft donor. The chain uses TRBV12-3 or TRBV12-4 and TRBJ1-5, with 9 positions matching TRBD1. Sequencing used a blood sample, obtained at baseline and between days 110 and 120 from a kidney transplant recipient. CDR3 amino acids: CASSPGTGFRQPQHF. CDR3 nucleotide sequence: TGTGCCAGCAGTCCCGGGACAGGGTTCAGACAGCCCCAGCATTTT.